This entry features one T cell receptor beta chain sequence. Its antigen remains undetermined. Per-base quality was not reported, and no clone a single base away is much larger than it. Relative to germline, V is 1 base shorter and J is 2 bases shorter, with 6 bases between their ends. The CDR1 and CDR2 encoded by the germline V gene are MNHNS and SASEGT. The CDR3 goes from the cysteine to the phenylalanine over 13 residues. Only the CDR3 portion is preserved as DNA: 39 bases, with reading frame beginning at the first base. Preparation of the library involved PCR. The sequencing machine was a NextSeq 500. Bulk TCR libraries were prepared as previously described, using TCR primers listed in Table S5. The Qiagen AllPrep DNA/RNA kit was used to purify total RNA. Reads from multiple sequencing runs of the same library were pooled before analysis. Per the original workflow: Only reads with exact TCR constant sequence were kept, trimmed to 150 nt, and grouped by their 12-nt molecular barcodes. Within each barcode group, reads were sub-clustered at a 15% Levenshtein threshold, and quality-weighted consensus sequences were built per RNA molecule. Non-functional sequences were filtered out, along with any lower-count sequence sitting one edit away from another sequence. On the basis of fitting two negative binomial distributions, barcode sub-clusters with fewer than 20% of the maximum read count were discarded. The public reads were reprocessed in TCRdb via fastp at Q25 and MiXCR, keeping in-frame beta chains. CDR3 protein duplicates are merged, each entry listing the most common genes and DNA. The V and J calls were determined by TCRdb, not by the authors. For this sample the table gives around 460,000 distinct CDR3 sequences, of which about 25% were detected only once. The top ten clones comprise just over 0.75% of the sample.

The sample comes from a study of molecular identifiers for immune sequencing clone quantification (dated by TCRdb to between 2017 and 2018). A note on the overall study: For a replicate experiment, RNA from around 20,000 or 100,000 naive CD8 T cells was divided into five aliquots, of which four were sequenced. CD8 T cells were used in a methods study to benchmark molecular-identifier clustering-based TCR repertoire sequencing (MIDCIRS) and TCR RNA copy counting. Points the paper makes about the study in general: Spiked-in Jurkat TCR RNA equal to a single cell's worth was reported to be detectable even within 1,100,000 naive CD8 T cells. In CMV-specific effector cells, clones with more than 20 RNA copies accounted for over 97% of molecules, whereas in naive cells such clones accounted for under 1%. Without barcode sub-clustering, chimeric consensus sequences inflated TCR diversity; chimeras reached as high as 47%. Highly expanded clone sizes could be underestimated if identical TCR molecules share a barcode. Modeling estimated about three recovered TCR RNA copies per cell, compared with about 10 by digital PCR, which implies roughly 30% capture efficiency. Spiked-in Jurkat TCR RNA (roughly 10 copies' worth), which is not part of the donor repertoire, was contained in the naive libraries.

Libraries of naive CD8 T cells were generated from around 20,000 to 1,000,000 sorted cells, with 10%, 30% or 50% of the purified RNA used. On a BD FACSAria II, naive CD8 T cells were FACS-sorted as CD8+CD4-CCR7+CD45RA+ and collected into RLT Plus buffer. Detection sensitivity was tested by spiking Jurkat RNA equal to some 11 TCR copies' worth into samples containing 20,000-1,000,000 naive CD8 T cells. Enrichment of CD8 T cells was done with RosetteSep CD8+ T Cell Enrichment Cocktail plus Ficoll-Paque, and ACK red cell lysis came afterward. The chain couples TRBV6-1 to TRBJ2-7, with no confident D gene call. Sequenced: naive CD8+ T cells from blood, with Jurkat cell RNA spiked in. This specimen's cell subset or site label, interpreted: FACS-sorted CD8+CD4-CCR7+CD45RA+ naive T cells. The source of this sequence is a human donor in good health. Some libraries in this study had Jurkat cell RNA spiked in. The CDR3 reads CASSEVGPYEQYF. The DNA sequence is as follows: TGTGCCAGCAGTGAAGTAGGGCCCTACGAGCAGTACTTC.